What follows are 9 T cell receptor beta chains derived from one specimen sequenced in a study of T-cell memory formation after mild COVID-19. TCRdb processed the 5' RACE reads anew with MiXCR; each CDR3 protein has one entry. The sample consists of more than 300,000 distinct CDR3 sequences, around 15% of them appearing once. The sample was PBMCs or a T cell subset sorted from them (not recorded which). These TCRs come from a man younger than 35 who had mild COVID-19 (a few samples of this study predate the infection). Cell type and time point are not known.

This clonotype was detected only a few times. The chain carries TRBV28 and TRBJ1-2; no definite D call. Germline loops: CDR1 MDHEN, CDR2 SYDVKM. V was cut by 2 bases and J by 8 bases, with 6 bases left in between. This CDR3 comprises 11 residues. Here the CDR3 DNA reads TGTGCCAGCAGTTTACGGTTGGGCTACACCTTC. Protein sequence: CASSLRLGYTF.

The genes are TRBV27 and TRBJ2-6; a possible D gene is TRBD1 (5 bases). CDR3 length equals 14 residues. V was cut by 6 bases and J by 1 base, with 7 bases left in between. The germline V gene encodes CDR1 MNHEY and CDR2 SMNVEV (reference sequence). The CDR3 reads CASRPGSGANVLTF. The CDR3 region has the DNA TGTGCCAGCAGACCAGGGTCTGGGGCCAACGTCCTGACTTTC.

This clonotype was seen ten or more times. This sequence joins TRBV12-3 or TRBV12-4 and TRBJ2-3; no firm D call. The CDR3 totals 13 residues. The ends were cut back, 6 bases at V and 6 bases at J, with 13 bases in the middle. The CDR3 bases are TGTGCCAGCAGCTTCGGGCTTGCGGATACGCAGTATTTT. Translating it yields CASSFGLADTQYF.

This clonotype has just a few counts. The chain uses TRBV7-3 and TRBJ2-1; D is unresolved. The CDR3 is made up of 14 amino acids. Germline V CDR1 and CDR2: SGHTA, FQGTGA. The V end was cut by 6 bases, the J end by 3 bases, with 12 bases between. The DNA of the CDR3 is TGTGCCAGCAGGTCAGAGTCCCGCTACAATGAGCAGTTCTTC. It is translated as CASRSESRYNEQFF.

This clonotype appeared many times. The chain employs TRBV5-1 and TRBJ1-1, with no clear D. Germline CDR1 SGHRS, CDR2 YFSETQ. The CDR3 runs 14 residues. V was pared by 1 base and J by 1 base, with 8 bases between. CDR3 loop: CASSLYRQNTEAFF. The CDR3 coding sequence is TGCGCCAGCAGCTTGTACCGGCAGAACACTGAAGCTTTCTTT. The full variable domain, with the rest looked up from reference TRBV5-1 and TRBJ1-1, is KAGVTQTPRYLIKTRGQQVTLSCSPISGHRSVSWYQQTPGQGLQFLFEYFSETQRNKGNFPGRFSGRQFSNSRSEMNVSTLELGDSALYLCASSLYRQNTEAFFGQGTRLTVV.

This clonotype was recorded a few times. The chain joins TRBV9 to TRBJ2-1; maybe TRBD1 (5 bases). Germline V CDR1 and CDR2: SGDLS, YYNGEE. V was cut by 3 bases and J by 8 bases, with 9 bases left in between. This CDR3 region has 12 residues. CDR3 coding DNA: TGTGCCAGCAGCGGCCTACAGGATGAGCAGTTCTTC. Its protein product is CASSGLQDEQFF.

There are a few counts of this clonotype. The V gene is TRBV29-1, the J gene TRBJ2-1, with 7 bases matching TRBD1. V trimming: 6 bases; J trimming: 8 bases; junction bases outside the gene matches: 16. Germline assignment: CDR1 SQVTM and CDR2 ANQGSEA. CDR3 length equals 15 residues. In DNA form, the CDR3 reads TGCAGCGTGCAAAACCGGGACAGTGGGGGCCATGAGCAGTTCTTC. This encodes CSVQNRDSGGHEQFF.

This clonotype was found a few times. V and J are TRBV7-2 and TRBJ1-2; no clear D. The CDR3 spans 15 residues. The V and J ends lost 5 bases and 4 bases respectively, with 17 bases between them. CDR1 and CDR2 from the germline V gene are SGHTA and FQGNSA. The CDR3, as DNA: TGTGCCAGCAGCCCACATCAGGAGTTCTTCTATGGCTACACCTTC. Protein product: CASSPHQEFFYGYTF.

J is TRBJ2-5 and V is TRBV4-2; weak D call: TRBD1 (5 bases). Looked up from germline, CDR1 is LGHNA and CDR2 is YNFKEQ. V was pared by 2 bases and J by 5 bases, with 12 bases between. This CDR3 has 14 residues. CDR3 DNA sequence: TGTGCCAGCAGCCAACCCACTGGGGCGGAGACCCAGTACTTC. Translated, it gives CASSQPTGAETQYF.